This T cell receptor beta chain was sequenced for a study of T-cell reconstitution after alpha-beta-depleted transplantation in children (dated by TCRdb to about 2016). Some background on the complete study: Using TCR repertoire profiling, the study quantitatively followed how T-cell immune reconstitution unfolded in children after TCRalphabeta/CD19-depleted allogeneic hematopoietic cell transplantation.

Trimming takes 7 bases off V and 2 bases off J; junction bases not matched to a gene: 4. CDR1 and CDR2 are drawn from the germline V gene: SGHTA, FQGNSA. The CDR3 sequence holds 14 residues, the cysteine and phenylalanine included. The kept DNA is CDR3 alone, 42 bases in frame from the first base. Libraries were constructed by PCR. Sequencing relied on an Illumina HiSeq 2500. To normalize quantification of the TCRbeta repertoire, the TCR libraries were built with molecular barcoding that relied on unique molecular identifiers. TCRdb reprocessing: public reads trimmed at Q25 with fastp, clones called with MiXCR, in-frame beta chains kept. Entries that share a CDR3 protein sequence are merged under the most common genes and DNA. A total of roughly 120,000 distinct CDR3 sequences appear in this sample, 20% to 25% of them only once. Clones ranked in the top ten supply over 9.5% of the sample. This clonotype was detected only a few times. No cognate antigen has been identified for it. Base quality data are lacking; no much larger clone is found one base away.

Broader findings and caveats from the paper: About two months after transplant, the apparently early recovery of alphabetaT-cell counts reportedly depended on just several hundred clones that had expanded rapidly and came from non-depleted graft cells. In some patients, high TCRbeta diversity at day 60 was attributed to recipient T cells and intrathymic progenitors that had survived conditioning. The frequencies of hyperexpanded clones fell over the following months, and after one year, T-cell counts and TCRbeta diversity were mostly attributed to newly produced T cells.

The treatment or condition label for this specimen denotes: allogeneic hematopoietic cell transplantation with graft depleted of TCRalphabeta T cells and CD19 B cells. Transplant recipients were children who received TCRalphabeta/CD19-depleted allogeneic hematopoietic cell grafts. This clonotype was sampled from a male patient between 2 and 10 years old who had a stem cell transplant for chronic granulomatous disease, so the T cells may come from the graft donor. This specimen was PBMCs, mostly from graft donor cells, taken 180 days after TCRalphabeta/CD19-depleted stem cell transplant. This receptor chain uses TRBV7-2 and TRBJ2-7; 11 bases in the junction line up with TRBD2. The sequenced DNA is TGTGCCAGCACCAAGGGACTAGCGGCCTACGAGCAGTACTTC. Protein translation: CASTKGLAAYEQYF.